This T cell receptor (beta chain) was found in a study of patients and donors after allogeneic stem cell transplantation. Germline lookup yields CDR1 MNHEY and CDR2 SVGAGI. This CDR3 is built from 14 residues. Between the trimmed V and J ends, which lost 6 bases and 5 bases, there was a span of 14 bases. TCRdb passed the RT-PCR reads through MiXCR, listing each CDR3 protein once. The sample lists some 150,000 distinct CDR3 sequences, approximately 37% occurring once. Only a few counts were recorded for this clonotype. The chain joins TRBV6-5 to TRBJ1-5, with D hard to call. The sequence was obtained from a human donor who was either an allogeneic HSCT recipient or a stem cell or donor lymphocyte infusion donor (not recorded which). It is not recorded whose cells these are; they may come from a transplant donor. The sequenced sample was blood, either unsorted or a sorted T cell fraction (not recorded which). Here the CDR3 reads CASSLGLADQPQHF. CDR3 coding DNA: TGTGCCAGCAGCCTTGGACTGGCAGATCAGCCCCAGCATTTT.